The sequence of this T cell receptor beta chain was determined in a study of T cells in Graves' hyperthyroidism and ophthalmopathy. Study outcomes and limitations: Ophthalmopathy onset followed model prediction by a median about six months.

This clonotype has at least ten counts. Antigen specificity is unknown. TCR beta CDR3 region amplification was performed from RNA transcripts. In the first-round RT-PCR of the TCR CDR3, the HTBI primer set was used. TCRdb itself ran the multiplex PCR reads through MiXCR, one entry per CDR3 protein. The sample lists approximately 590,000 distinct CDR3 sequences, approximately 14% seen once, with roughly 7.3% in the top ten. CDR3 length equals 15 residues. Trimming removed 8 bases from V and 3 bases from J, with 17 bases in between. The V gene's germline CDR1 is SNHLY and CDR2 FYNNEI. This chain links TRBV2 with TRBJ2-4; D is possibly TRBD2 (7 bases). The material sequenced was blood. This TCR came from a woman aged 30 to 39 with Graves' hyperthyroidism. The CDR3 coding sequence is TGTGCCAGCTGGATAACAGGGAGGGACAAAAACATTCAGTACTTC. Translated: CASWITGRDKNIQYF.